This T cell receptor (beta chain) was obtained from a study of cytomegalovirus exposure and HLA in healthy donors. V shed 5 bases and J shed 2 bases, with 16 bases lying between them. Germline CDR1 reads SNHLY; CDR2 reads FYNNEI. CDR3 length equals 16 residues. The PCR contained 60 Vbeta and 13 Jbeta primers. TCRdb keeps only in-frame clones here, not all; method: immunoSEQ multiplex PCR. The sample lists roughly 290,000 clones, around 90% occurring once. As to this clone: The antigen is undetermined.

Study-wide results and limits: It was assumed in the presence/absence analyses that sequencing depth was roughly uniform across donors. Cytomegalovirus association was assigned to around 150 TCR beta chains. Usually a TCR sequence was rare, but some public TCRs were found in many donors. Some highly shared sequence variants likely arose as a pipeline artifact.

The specimen sequenced was PBMCs. The chain uses TRBV2 and TRBJ2-1; TRBD2 is a possible D gene (7 bases). This receptor was identified in a woman younger than 30 in good health and CMV-seronegative. The DNA of the CDR3 is TGTGCCAGCAGTTCCGGGGGGCCACTCGCCTACAATGAGCAGTTCTTC. Encoded protein: CASSSGGPLAYNEQFF.